This entry features one T cell receptor beta chain sequence. This sample is part of a study of T cells of healthy individuals. MiXCR was run by TCRdb on the 5' RACE reads, yielding one entry per CDR3 protein. The sample includes some 100,000 distinct CDR3 sequences, around 17% of them seen just once. The V and J ends lost 4 bases and 13 bases respectively, with 14 bases between them. The germline V gene encodes CDR1 LGHNA and CDR2 YNFKEQ. The CDR3 has 13 residues. The chain couples TRBV4-2 to TRBJ1-6, with D tentatively TRBD1 (6 bases). This sequence originates from a human donor in good health. The CDR3 is CASSPKAGVPLHF. The CDR3 coding sequence is TGTGCCAGCAGCCCTAAGGCAGGGGTTCCCCTCCACTTT.